The T cell receptor (beta chain) described here comes from a study of cytomegalovirus exposure and HLA in healthy donors. Looking at the study overall: Falling in the Caucasian-associated ancestry cluster were 81% of under 450 genotyped donors.

The study's findings and limits: Among the most significant clusters, several appeared linked to common viral pathogens in a later analysis. TRBV6-2, TRBV6-3 and some other V segments were unresolvable in 87-base-pair reads. Published work reported that the classifier diagnosed cytomegalovirus status with high specificity and sensitivity.

With 60 Vbeta and 13 Jbeta primers, the PCR was carried out. Measured with immunoSEQ multiplex PCR; TCRdb has only the in-frame clones, and not every one. The repertoire table contains roughly 120,000 clones. This CDR3 is built from 12 residues. Per germline, CDR1 MNHNY and CDR2 SVGAGI (reference sequence). Trimming left V 2 bases short and J 8 bases short, with 9 bases between. About this clone: As yet, its antigen is unknown.

This chain connects TRBV6-6 to TRBJ1-2; tentative D call: TRBD1 (6 bases). Sequenced sample: PBMCs. This sequence originates from a man in his forties in good health and CMV-seronegative. The CDR3 sequence is CASSYEGVGYTF. CDR3 DNA: TGTGCCAGCAGTTACGAGGGGGTCGGCTACACCTTC.